The T cell receptor beta chain described here comes from a study of cytomegalovirus exposure and HLA in healthy donors. Study results and limitations: Productive rates of about 90% or about 30% were seen for most TCR beta V segments in an earlier analysis. The authors enumerated under 200 TCR beta chains as linked to cytomegalovirus. The likely origin of a cluster of highly shared sequence variants was a sequencing artifact.

In this sample, this clone turned up once. The antigen remains unidentified. A multiplex PCR was run with 60 Vbeta primers and 13 Jbeta primers. Clones were sequenced by immunoSEQ multiplex PCR, and TCRdb holds only the in-frame ones, with some missing. This table has 80,000 to 100,000 clones, more than 60% appearing once. This clonotype originated in a man aged 50 to 60 in good health and CMV-seronegative. Input material: PBMCs.

Here the CDR3 reads CASSEARGSGYGYTF. Here the CDR3 DNA reads TGTGCCAGCAGTGAAGCCCGGGGTAGCGGCTATGGCTACACCTTC. V gene TRBV6-1 combines with J gene TRBJ1-2; the D is unclear. Germline CDR1 is MNHNS and CDR2 is SASEGT. The CDR3 loop spans 15 amino acids. V lost 0 bases to trimming and J lost 4 bases, with 12 bases between them.